Presented here are 5 T cell receptor beta chains from one specimen sequenced in a study of blood T cell repertoires in COVID-19. Repertoires were generated with immunoSEQ multiplex PCR, while TCRdb's copy carries only in-frame clones and drops some. The data show about 200,000 clones, with 94% seen just once and about 0.8% held by the top ten. Source material: peripheral blood. The receptor set was obtained from a man aged 25 to 40 with COVID-19, enrolled during active disease.

This clone was detected only once. The rearrangement joins TRBV28 to TRBJ1-2; D unresolved. The germline V gene encodes CDR1 MDHEN and CDR2 SYDVKM. V was cut by 5 bases and J by 4 bases, with 17 bases left in between. The CDR3 runs to 15 residues. The CDR3 coding sequence is TGTGCCAGCAGTCGAAGACGGGGAGGCATCTATGGCTACACCTTC. Translation: CASSRRRGGIYGYTF.

The rearrangement uses TRBV5-6 and TRBJ1-2, with 7 bases matching TRBD1. V trimming: 0 bases; J trimming: 7 bases; junction bases outside the gene matches: 6. This CDR3 contains 14 residues. CDR1 and CDR2 (germline): SGHDT, YYEEEE. The CDR3 sequence: CASSLVGGTGGYTF. DNA for the CDR3: TGTGCCAGCAGCTTGGTAGGGGGCACGGGTGGCTACACCTTC.

As DNA, the CDR3 is TGTGCCAGCAGTAGGGGAAATGGCTACACCTTC. It specifies CASSRGNGYTF. The V gene is TRBV6-5, the J gene TRBJ1-2, with a weak D call TRBD1 (5 bases). The V end was cut by 5 bases, the J end by 6 bases, with 7 bases between. The CDR3 loop spans 11 amino acids. CDR1 is MNHEY, CDR2 SVGAGI, per germline.

V gene TRBV3-1 (or the pseudogene TRBV3-2) combines with J gene TRBJ2-7, with 7 nucleotides matching TRBD2. Germline V gene sequence: CDR1 LGHDT, CDR2 YNNKEL (reference sequence). The CDR3 extends over 14 amino acids. Trimming took 4 bases from V and 0 from J; bases not matched to a gene: 3. The DNA of the CDR3 is TGTGCCAGCAGCCGGGGGGGACCCTCCTACGAGCAGTACTTC. Residues: CASSRGGPSYEQYF.

The CDR3 here is CASSDFRGLSYNEQFF. CDR3 nucleotides: TGTGCCAGCAGTGATTTCAGGGGGCTCTCCTACAATGAGCAGTTCTTC. The chain couples TRBV6-1 to TRBJ2-1; 8 nucleotides match TRBD1. V lost 3 bases, J lost 0 bases, and 4 bases stayed unmatched. Per germline, CDR1 MNHNS and CDR2 SASEGT. The CDR3 consists of 16 residues.